These T cell receptor beta chains were read from a single sample in a study of identical twins. One entry per CDR3 protein, called by TCRdb with MiXCR from the 5' RACE reads. The table has 450,000 to 600,000 distinct CDR3 sequences, around 24% seen once. In addition, the sample was reused for a study of yellow fever vaccine responses in identical twins.

Sequences were obtained from CD4+ T cells sorted from blood. The receptors shown here come from a woman under 30 in good health. Both conserved end residues are part of each CDR3. The order of the fields is CDR3 DNA, CDR3 protein, V gene, J gene, D gene, clone size. The D gene is left open where the match is weak. The size field is filled for only some rows; it gives once, few, many or a size class.

CDR3 DNA: TGTGCCAGCAGTTTAGGAGGGGGCTTCTACAATGAGCAGTTCTTC; CDR3 protein: CASSLGGGFYNEQFF; V gene: TRBV27; J gene: TRBJ2-1; D gene: NA; clone size: NA
CDR3 DNA: TGTGCCACCAGCATAAGGACTAAGGCCCCCACCGGGGAGCTGTTTTTT; CDR3 protein: CATSIRTKAPTGELFF; V gene: TRBV15; J gene: TRBJ2-2; D gene: NA; clone size: few
CDR3 DNA: TGTGCCAGCAGTTTGCGACAACCGAATGAAAAACTGTTTTTT; CDR3 protein: CASSLRQPNEKLFF; V gene: TRBV12-3/TRBV12-4; J gene: TRBJ1-4; D gene: NA; clone size: NA
CDR3 DNA: TGTGCCAGCACCTTCCAGGCGAATGAGCAGTTCTTC; CDR3 protein: CASTFQANEQFF; V gene: TRBV2; J gene: TRBJ2-1; D gene: NA; clone size: NA
CDR3 DNA: TGTGCCAGCAGCTTAGGCAAGAACACCGGGGAGCTGTTTTTT; CDR3 protein: CASSLGKNTGELFF; V gene: TRBV7-2; J gene: TRBJ2-2; D gene: NA; clone size: NA
CDR3 DNA: TGCAGTGCTACCTGGACGGGCCAGAATGAAAAACTGTTTTTT; CDR3 protein: CSATWTGQNEKLFF; V gene: TRBV20-1; J gene: TRBJ1-4; D gene: NA; clone size: NA
CDR3 DNA: TGCGCCAGCAGCTTGTCGGGCGGGGGGGCCTTTGAGCAGTTCTTC; CDR3 protein: CASSLSGGGAFEQFF; V gene: TRBV5-1; J gene: TRBJ2-1; D gene: TRBD2; clone size: NA
CDR3 DNA: TGTGCCATCAGTGGGAGGGGGAGCACAGATACGCAGTATTTT; CDR3 protein: CAISGRGSTDTQYF; V gene: TRBV10-3; J gene: TRBJ2-3; D gene: NA; clone size: NA
CDR3 DNA: TGTGCCAGCAGTGACGGACTAGGGGGAGATACGCAGTATTTT; CDR3 protein: CASSDGLGGDTQYF; V gene: TRBV2; J gene: TRBJ2-3; D gene: NA; clone size: NA
CDR3 DNA: TGCAGCGTGTGGACTAGCGGGAGCGGGACCGGGGAGCTGTTTTTT; CDR3 protein: CSVWTSGSGTGELFF; V gene: TRBV29-1; J gene: TRBJ2-2; D gene: TRBD2; clone size: NA
CDR3 DNA: TGCGCCAGCAGCTTTTACGGAGACTCCTACAATGAGCAGTTCTTC; CDR3 protein: CASSFYGDSYNEQFF; V gene: TRBV5-1; J gene: TRBJ2-1; D gene: NA; clone size: NA
CDR3 DNA: TGTGCCAGCAGATTACAGGGGTCTGGTTCACCCCTCCACTTT; CDR3 protein: CASRLQGSGSPLHF; V gene: TRBV12-3/TRBV12-4; J gene: TRBJ1-6; D gene: TRBD1; clone size: few
CDR3 DNA: TGCGCCAGCATTCCCAATAGCGGGAGGGCCGGTGAGCAGTTCTTC; CDR3 protein: CASIPNSGRAGEQFF; V gene: TRBV5-1; J gene: TRBJ2-1; D gene: TRBD2; clone size: NA
CDR3 DNA: TGTGCCACCAGTGGGACAGGACTAGGGTCCAATGAGCAGTTCTTC; CDR3 protein: CATSGTGLGSNEQFF; V gene: TRBV24-1; J gene: TRBJ2-1; D gene: NA; clone size: NA
CDR3 DNA: TGTGCCAGCAGCGTATCCCTAGGGAACACAGATACGCAGTATTTT; CDR3 protein: CASSVSLGNTDTQYF; V gene: TRBV9; J gene: TRBJ2-3; D gene: NA; clone size: few
CDR3 DNA: TGCAGTGCTCGCCGGGGAGACCCCTATGGCTACACCTTC; CDR3 protein: CSARRGDPYGYTF; V gene: TRBV20-1; J gene: TRBJ1-2; D gene: NA; clone size: NA
CDR3 DNA: TGTGCCAGCAGCCAGACTAGCTCCGAGCAGTACTTC; CDR3 protein: CASSQTSSEQYF; V gene: TRBV3-1; J gene: TRBJ2-7; D gene: TRBD2; clone size: NA
CDR3 DNA: TGTGCCAGCAGTTCTGCAGACAGGGGCCTCGGAAGGTACTTC; CDR3 protein: CASSSADRGLGRYF; V gene: TRBV12-3/TRBV12-4; J gene: TRBJ2-4; D gene: TRBD1; clone size: NA
CDR3 DNA: TGTGCCAGCAGCTTAGGGAGTAAGTCCTACAATGAGCAGTTCTTC; CDR3 protein: CASSLGSKSYNEQFF; V gene: TRBV11-2; J gene: TRBJ2-1; D gene: NA; clone size: many
CDR3 DNA: TGCAGCGTTGGAGGGACCTTGAACACTGAAGCTTTCTTT; CDR3 protein: CSVGGTLNTEAFF; V gene: TRBV29-1; J gene: TRBJ1-1; D gene: NA; clone size: few
CDR3 DNA: TGTGCCAGCAGCTTATCGACAGTGACGGGCACCGTGGAGCTGTTTTTT; CDR3 protein: CASSLSTVTGTVELFF; V gene: TRBV7-8; J gene: TRBJ2-2; D gene: NA; clone size: NA
CDR3 DNA: TGTGCCAGCAGTGCGGACAGTTGGTTAACCGGGGAGCTGTTTTTT; CDR3 protein: CASSADSWLTGELFF; V gene: TRBV6-1; J gene: TRBJ2-2; D gene: NA; clone size: few
CDR3 DNA: TGTGCCATCACCACAGACAGGGGCGTTACTGAAGCTTTCTTT; CDR3 protein: CAITTDRGVTEAFF; V gene: TRBV10-3; J gene: TRBJ1-1; D gene: TRBD1; clone size: once
CDR3 DNA: TGCAGTGCTAGTGGGGGGGATCAGCCCCAGCATTTT; CDR3 protein: CSASGGDQPQHF; V gene: TRBV20-1; J gene: TRBJ1-5; D gene: NA; clone size: NA
CDR3 DNA: TGCAGCGTTGCGGACTCTGGGGCCAACGTCCTGACTTTC; CDR3 protein: CSVADSGANVLTF; V gene: TRBV29-1; J gene: TRBJ2-6; D gene: NA; clone size: few
CDR3 DNA: TGCGCCAGCAGCCACTGGAAGTCGGACAGGGTCTACGAGCAGTACTTC; CDR3 protein: CASSHWKSDRVYEQYF; V gene: TRBV4-1; J gene: TRBJ2-7; D gene: TRBD1; clone size: many
CDR3 DNA: TGTGCCAGCAGAAGTACCCGGACAGGGAACATTCAGTACTTC; CDR3 protein: CASRSTRTGNIQYF; V gene: TRBV3-1; J gene: TRBJ2-4; D gene: TRBD1; clone size: NA
CDR3 DNA: TGTGCCAGCAGCCAAGGGACCCAGGCGGGACTATCATCGGCTTGGACCCAGTACTTC; CDR3 protein: CASSQGTQAGLSSAWTQYF; V gene: TRBV14; J gene: TRBJ2-5; D gene: TRBD2; clone size: NA
CDR3 DNA: TGTGCCAGTAGGACAGGGGCCTCAGGGATTCAGCCCCAGCATTTT; CDR3 protein: CASRTGASGIQPQHF; V gene: TRBV19; J gene: TRBJ1-5; D gene: TRBD1; clone size: NA
CDR3 DNA: TGTGCCACCCGAAGAGGGGGAGGAGCCGCCTACGAGCAGTACTTC; CDR3 protein: CATRRGGGAAYEQYF; V gene: TRBV28; J gene: TRBJ2-7; D gene: NA; clone size: few